One and the same sample provided the 9 T cell receptor beta chains below, sequenced in a study of shared clonotypes between healthy human individuals. Only in-frame clones appear in the TCRdb table, and some are missing; sequencing was by immunoSEQ multiplex PCR. The repertoire consists of roughly 1,100,000 clones, with approximately 72% occurring once and the leading ten covering roughly 1.4%. Sample: memory CD4+ T cells sorted from blood. This sample's subset: CD45RA-negative fraction. These receptors came from a young man in good health.

The V gene is TRBV6-5, the J gene TRBJ2-7; TRBD1 matches at 10 bases. The CDR3 extends over 15 amino acids. Trimming at V came to 5 bases and at J to 6 bases, leaving 10 bases not matched to a gene. Germline V CDR1 and CDR2: MNHEY, SVGAGI. The CDR3 bases are TGTGCCAGCAGTCTGACAGGGGGCGCGACTGGCGAGCAGTACTTC. It translates to CASSLTGGATGEQYF.

The table lists this clone with a few counts. This chain uses TRBV27 with TRBJ1-5; D not certain. The germline V and J ends were trimmed by 3 bases and 5 bases, with 14 bases remaining between them. Germline V gives CDR1 MNHEY, CDR2 SMNVEV (reference sequence). The CDR3 consists of 15 residues. Here the CDR3 DNA reads TGTGCCAGCAGTTTTGAAGGGAGATTAGATCAGCCCCAGCATTTT. Translation: CASSFEGRLDQPQHF.

The rearrangement uses TRBV6-1 and TRBJ2-7; the D is unclear. V lost 4 bases and J 2 bases, leaving 12 bases between the germline ends. CDR1 and CDR2 from the germline V gene are MNHNS and SASEGT. The length of the CDR3 is 14 residues. The CDR3: CASSGLRLTYEQYF. The CDR3 DNA follows: TGTGCCAGCAGTGGCCTGCGACTCACCTACGAGCAGTACTTC.

V usage is TRBV25-1 and J usage is TRBJ1-2; possibly TRBD1 for D (5 bases). Trimming removed 2 bases from V and 4 bases from J, with 11 bases in between. Per germline, CDR1 MGHDK and CDR2 SYGVNS. CDR3 length: 14 amino acids. As DNA, the CDR3 is TGTGCCAGCAGTGAAAGTGGGACCGCCTATGGCTACACCTTC. It codes for CASSESGTAYGYTF.

As to this clone: Additional DNA sequences in this sample encode the identical CDR3. This sequence joins TRBV7-2 and TRBJ2-1; tentatively, D is TRBD2 (5 bases). The ends were cut back, 5 bases at V and 0 bases at J, with 8 bases in the middle. This CDR3 comprises 14 residues. Germline V gene sequence: CDR1 SGHTA, CDR2 FQGNSA. In DNA, the CDR3 is TGTGCCAGCAGCCCGGACTTCTCCTACAATGAGCAGTTCTTC. Translation gives CASSPDFSYNEQFF.

This chain connects TRBV28 to TRBJ2-7; 7 nucleotides agree with TRBD1. The CDR3 is 15 amino acids. After removal of 4 bases from V and 0 bases from J, the junction contained 6 bases not matched to a gene. Looked up from germline, CDR1 is MDHEN and CDR2 is SYDVKM. CDR3 coding DNA: TGTGCCAGCAGTTCTACAGGGGCGATCTCCTACGAGCAGTACTTC. Residues: CASSSTGAISYEQYF.

This sequence joins TRBV28 and TRBJ1-2; unclear D gene. Germline V gene sequence: CDR1 MDHEN, CDR2 SYDVKM. Trimming shortened V by 7 bases and J by 7 bases, and 13 bases separated the two germline ends. The CDR3 has 12 amino acids. The CDR3 DNA is TGTGCCAGCACCACCCCCAGGCTTGGCTACACCTTC. It codes for CASTTPRLGYTF.

This chain joins TRBV29-1 and TRBJ2-7; D may match TRBD1 or TRBD2 (5 bases each). Trimming took 5 bases from V and 7 from J, leaving 18 bases between them. The CDR3 has 13 amino acids. Germline CDR1 is SQVTM and CDR2 is ANQGSEA. The DNA of the CDR3 is TGCAGCGTTCGACAAGGGACCAAATATGAGCAGTACTTC. Residues: CSVRQGTKYEQYF.

As to this clone: Different DNA sequences within this sample yield the same CDR3. The chain uses TRBV9 and TRBJ2-3; no reliable D call. There are 13 residues in the CDR3. The V and J ends lost 5 bases and 4 bases respectively, with 11 bases between them. Germline loops: CDR1 SGDLS, CDR2 YYNGEE. Here the CDR3 DNA reads TGTGCCAGCAGTCTAGGTCCCCCAGATACGCAGTATTTT. Translation gives CASSLGPPDTQYF.